This TCR beta chain was found in a study of T cell responses to AZD1222 COVID-19 vaccine. Study observations and caveats: Spike was spanned by vaccine-associated CD4 TCRs, which were dominant at 160-218 and 743-854. At baseline, seropositivity was found in only six AZD1222 recipients.

With respect to this clone: Antigen: not known.

Data came from immunoSEQ multiplex PCR; TCRdb stores just in-frame clones and leaves some out. The sample holds 140,000 to 150,000 clones, roughly nine tenths seen once. V dropped 0 bases and J dropped 1 base, with 12 bases sitting between them. This CDR3 comprises 16 residues. CDR1 is MNHNS, CDR2 SASEGT, per germline. The specimen comprised peripheral blood, sampled on day 0 of AZD1222 vaccination. This receptor was taken from an adult in good health. The rearrangement uses TRBV6-1 and TRBJ1-1; the D is unclear. As DNA, the CDR3 is TGTGCCAGCAGTGAAGCGTTCCAGACTTCGAACACTGAAGCTTTCTTT. It specifies CASSEAFQTSNTEAFF.